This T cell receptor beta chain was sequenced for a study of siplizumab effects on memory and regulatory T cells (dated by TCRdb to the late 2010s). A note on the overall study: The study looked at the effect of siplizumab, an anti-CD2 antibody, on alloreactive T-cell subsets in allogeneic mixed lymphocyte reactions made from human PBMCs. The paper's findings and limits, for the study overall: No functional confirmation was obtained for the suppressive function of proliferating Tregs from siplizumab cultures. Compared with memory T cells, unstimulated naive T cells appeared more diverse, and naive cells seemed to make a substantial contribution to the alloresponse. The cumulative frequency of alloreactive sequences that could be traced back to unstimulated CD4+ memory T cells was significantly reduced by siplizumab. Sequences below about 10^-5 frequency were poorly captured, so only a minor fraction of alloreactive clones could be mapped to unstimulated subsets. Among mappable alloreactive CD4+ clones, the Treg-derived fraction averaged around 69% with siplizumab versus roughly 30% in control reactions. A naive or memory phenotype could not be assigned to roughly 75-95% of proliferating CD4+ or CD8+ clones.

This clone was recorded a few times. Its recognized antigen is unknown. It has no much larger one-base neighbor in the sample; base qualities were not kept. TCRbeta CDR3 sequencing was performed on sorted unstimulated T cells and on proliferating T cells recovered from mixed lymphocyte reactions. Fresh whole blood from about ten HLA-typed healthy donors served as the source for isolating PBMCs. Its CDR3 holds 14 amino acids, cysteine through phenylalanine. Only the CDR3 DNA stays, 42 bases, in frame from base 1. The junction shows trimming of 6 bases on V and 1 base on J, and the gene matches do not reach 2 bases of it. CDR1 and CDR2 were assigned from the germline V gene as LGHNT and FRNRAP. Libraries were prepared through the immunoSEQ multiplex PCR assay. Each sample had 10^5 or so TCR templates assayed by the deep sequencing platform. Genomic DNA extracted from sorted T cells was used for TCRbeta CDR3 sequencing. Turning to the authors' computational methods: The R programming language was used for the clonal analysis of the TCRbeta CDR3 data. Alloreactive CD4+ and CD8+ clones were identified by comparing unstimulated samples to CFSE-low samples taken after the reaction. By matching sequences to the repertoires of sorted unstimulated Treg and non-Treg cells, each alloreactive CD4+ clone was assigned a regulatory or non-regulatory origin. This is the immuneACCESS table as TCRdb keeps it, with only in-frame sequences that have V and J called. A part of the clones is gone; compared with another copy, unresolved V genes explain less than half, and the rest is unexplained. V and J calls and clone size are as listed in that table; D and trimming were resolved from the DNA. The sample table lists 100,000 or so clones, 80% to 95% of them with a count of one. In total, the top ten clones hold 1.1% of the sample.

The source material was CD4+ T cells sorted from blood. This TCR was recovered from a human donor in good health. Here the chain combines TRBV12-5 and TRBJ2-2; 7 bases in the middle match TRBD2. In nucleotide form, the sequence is TGTGCTAGTGGGACGGGAGGGAACACCGGGGAGCTGTTTTTT. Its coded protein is CASGTGGNTGELFF.